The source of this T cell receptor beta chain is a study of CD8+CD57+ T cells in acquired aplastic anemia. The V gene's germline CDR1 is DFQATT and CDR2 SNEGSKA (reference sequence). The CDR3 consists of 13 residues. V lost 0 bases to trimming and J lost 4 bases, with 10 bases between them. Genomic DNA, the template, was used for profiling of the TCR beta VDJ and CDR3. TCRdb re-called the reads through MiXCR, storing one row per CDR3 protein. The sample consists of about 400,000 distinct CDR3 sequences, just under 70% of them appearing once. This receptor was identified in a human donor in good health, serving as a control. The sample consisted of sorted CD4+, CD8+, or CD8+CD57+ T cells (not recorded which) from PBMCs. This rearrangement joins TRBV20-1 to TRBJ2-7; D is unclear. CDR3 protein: CSARDIANYEQYV. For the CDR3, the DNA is TGCAGTGCTAGAGACATAGCCAATTACGAGCAGTACGTC.